Reported below is one T cell receptor (beta chain). Antigen unknown. CDR3 length equals 13 residues. CDR1 is SNHLY and CDR2 is FYNNEI in the germline V gene. Trimming removed 7 bases from V and 7 bases from J; junction bases left unmatched: 9. The data were produced by immunoSEQ multiplex PCR, yet TCRdb's version contains in-frame clones alone and is incomplete. Of about 120,000 clones in the sample, roughly 90% were seen once. This entry belongs to a study of T cell responses to AZD1222 COVID-19 vaccine. Whole-study results and caveats: Researchers took repertoire samples only after the peak T cell response had come. In a largely white British group with more females than males, clonal diversity was possibly underestimated. Unmutated regions of variants are reportedly targeted by nearly half of spike-specific TCRs.

The genes are TRBV2 and TRBJ2-7; TRBD1 matches at 8 bases. The specimen was peripheral blood, collected on day 0 of AZD1222 vaccination. This receptor was identified in an adult in good health. CDR3 residues: CASTRQGRREQYF. DNA for the CDR3: TGTGCCAGCACGCGACAGGGGCGGCGGGAGCAGTACTTC.